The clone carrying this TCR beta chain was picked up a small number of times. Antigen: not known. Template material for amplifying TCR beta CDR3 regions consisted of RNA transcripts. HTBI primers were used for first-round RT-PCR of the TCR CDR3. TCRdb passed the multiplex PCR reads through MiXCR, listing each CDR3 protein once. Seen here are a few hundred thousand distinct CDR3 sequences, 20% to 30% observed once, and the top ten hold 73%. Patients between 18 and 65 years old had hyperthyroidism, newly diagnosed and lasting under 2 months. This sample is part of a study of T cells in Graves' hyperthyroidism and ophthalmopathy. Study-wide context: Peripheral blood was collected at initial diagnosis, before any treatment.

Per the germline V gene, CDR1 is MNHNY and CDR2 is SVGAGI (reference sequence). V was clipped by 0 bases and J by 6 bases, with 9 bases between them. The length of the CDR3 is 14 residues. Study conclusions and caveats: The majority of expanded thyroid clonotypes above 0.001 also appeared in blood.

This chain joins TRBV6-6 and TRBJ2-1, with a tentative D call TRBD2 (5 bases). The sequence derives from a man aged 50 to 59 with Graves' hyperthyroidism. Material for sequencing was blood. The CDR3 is CASSYSPSLNEQFF. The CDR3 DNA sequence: TGTGCCAGCAGTTACTCTCCTAGCCTCAATGAGCAGTTCTTC.